This T cell receptor (beta chain) was observed in a study of blood T cells in healthy people across ages. Trimming removed 5 bases from V and 0 bases from J, with 11 bases in between. The CDR3 sequence is 15 residues long. This clonotype was recorded a few times. It was with a sample-barcoded 5' primer and a J-beta primer mix that a second PCR of about 6 to 12 cycles was run. Via MiXCR, TCRdb re-called the 5' RACE reads, giving one row per CDR3 protein. In the table there are approximately 960,000 distinct CDR3 sequences, around 29% of which are singletons. These data also featured in a second study, about T cells of mothers and their children.

This chain links TRBV12-3 or TRBV12-4 with TRBJ1-5; D remains unclear. Sequencing was performed on blood. The receptor was isolated from a woman aged 40-49 years in good health. The CDR3 region is CASSPALDSNQPQHF. The CDR3 coding sequence is TGTGCCAGCAGTCCTGCACTGGATAGCAATCAGCCCCAGCATTTT.